The rows below give T cell receptor beta chains drawn from one sample of a study of T cell repertoires in cytomegalovirus infection. TCRdb reprocessed the reads via MiXCR and lists one record per CDR3 protein. The data contain some 270,000 distinct CDR3 sequences, about 17% of them singletons. Material for sequencing was CD8+ T cells from PBMCs. The receptors originated from a human donor in good health (CMV status not recorded). Some clones in this sample may be carry-over from other donors' samples. The CDR3 runs from the conserved cysteine through the conserved F or W. Each record gives: D gene, CDR3 length, J gene, V gene, clone size, CDR3 DNA, CDR3 protein. D genes are given only for firm matches. Part of the rows lack a size; the others show once, few, many or a class for expanded clones.

NA	15	TRBJ2-1	TRBV5-6	NA	TGTGCCAGCAGCTTGGCTGGCGGGGGCTGGAATGAGCAGTTCTTC	CASSLAGGGWNEQFF
TRBD1	14	TRBJ2-5	TRBV25-1	many	TGTGCCAGCACCGAGGGGGCGCCGAGGGAGACCCAGTACTTC	CASTEGAPRETQYF
NA	14	TRBJ2-3	TRBV4-1	few	TGCGCCAGCAGCCCCCGGCGGTCCGCAGATACGCAGTATTTT	CASSPRRSADTQYF
NA	15	TRBJ1-4	TRBV10-3	NA	TGTGCCATCAGATTGGGGGTGTCGGCTAATGAAAAACTGTTTTTT	CAIRLGVSANEKLFF
TRBD1	16	TRBJ2-5	TRBV4-3	few	TGCGCCAGCAGCCAGTTCATCGGGACAGGGGGCGAGACCCAGTACTTC	CASSQFIGTGGETQYF
TRBD2	17	TRBJ2-3	TRBV7-8	many	TGTGCCAGCAGCTTAGCACCAGCGGGGGGCCCTCTGTATACGCAGTATTTT	CASSLAPAGGPLYTQYF
NA	15	TRBJ1-1	TRBV20-1	many	TGCAGTGCTTTAGGACCTGGTTTTGTGAACACTGAAGCTTTCTTT	CSALGPGFVNTEAFF
TRBD1	15	TRBJ1-2	TRBV2	few	TGTGCCAGCAGGGCCGGGACAGGGGAAACCTACGGCTACACCTTC	CASRAGTGETYGYTF
TRBD1	11	TRBJ2-1	TRBV29-1	few	TGCAGCGTAGGGGACAGAATAGAGCAGTTCTTC	CSVGDRIEQFF
TRBD2	18	TRBJ2-1	TRBV4-1	NA	TGCGCCAGCAGCCAAGAACCGAATCTAGCGGGGGTGAACAATGAGCAGTTCTTC	CASSQEPNLAGVNNEQFF
TRBD2	15	TRBJ2-7	TRBV6-6	few	TGTGCCAGCAGTTACACGAGCGGGGGGGCATCCGAGCAGTACTTC	CASSYTSGGASEQYF
NA	15	TRBJ1-1	TRBV6-2/TRBV6-3	NA	TGTGCCAGCAGTATAGTGCGGACAGTGAACACTGAAGCTTTCTTT	CASSIVRTVNTEAFF
NA	15	TRBJ1-2	TRBV6-2/TRBV6-3	NA	TGCGCCAGCGGGTTCGGCTCTACAAGTCCCTATGGCTACACCTTC	CASGFGSTSPYGYTF
NA	16	TRBJ1-5	TRBV28	NA	TGTGCCAGCAGTTTATACGCAGGGGATGGCAATCAGCCCCAGCATTTT	CASSLYAGDGNQPQHF
NA	16	TRBJ1-2	TRBV20-1	NA	TGCAGTGCTAGAGATCAGGAGGGCCGCGCTAACTATGGCTACACCTTC	CSARDQEGRANYGYTF
TRBD1	15	TRBJ1-1	TRBV7-9	NA	TGTGCCAGCAGCCCAGACGACAGGGTGAACACTGAAGCTTTCTTT	CASSPDDRVNTEAFF
NA	15	TRBJ2-1	TRBV7-2	many	TGTGCCAGCAGCCTCGATCCAACTCGCCGGGATGAGCAGTTCTTC	CASSLDPTRRDEQFF
NA	12	TRBJ2-3	TRBV27	NA	TGTGCCAGCAGTCACCCGGGAGATACGCAGTATTTT	CASSHPGDTQYF
NA	14	TRBJ1-5	TRBV7-8	many	TGTGCCAGCAGCCCCGACAGGAGATATCAGCCCCAGCATTTT	CASSPDRRYQPQHF
NA	14	TRBJ2-2	TRBV7-6	many	TGTGCCAGCAGACTAGAGCCGGGAGACGGGGAGCTGTTTTTT	CASRLEPGDGELFF
TRBD2	14	TRBJ2-5	TRBV19	NA	TGTGCCAGTAGTATCGCAGCGGGGGGAGAGACCCAGTACTTC	CASSIAAGGETQYF
NA	13	TRBJ2-2	TRBV7-9	many	TGTGCCAGCAGCGTACAGGGCACCGGGGAGCTGTTTTTT	CASSVQGTGELFF
NA	17	TRBJ2-7	TRBV6-2/TRBV6-3	few	TGTGCCAGCAGTTACCCGATCGGGGAGGATCTGCGCCACGAGCAGTACTTC	CASSYPIGEDLRHEQYF
NA	14	TRBJ2-5	TRBV28	few	TGTGCCAGCAGTTCTGGGGGGCGGCGGGAGACCCAGTACTTC	CASSSGGRRETQYF
NA	13	TRBJ2-2	TRBV12-3/TRBV12-4	many	TGTGCCAGCAGTTTCAGACTGGTCGGGGAGCTGTTTTTT	CASSFRLVGELFF
NA	13	TRBJ1-1	TRBV15	few	TGTGCCACCAGTATATCAGGGTCCACTGAAGCTTTCTTT	CATSISGSTEAFF
NA	14	TRBJ1-1	TRBV4-1	NA	TGCGCCAGCAGCCAAGACAGGGGCGACACTGAAGCTTTCTTT	CASSQDRGDTEAFF
NA	13	TRBJ2-3	TRBV7-9	few	TGTGCCAGCAGCTTAGAGTTCACAGATACGCAGTATTTT	CASSLEFTDTQYF
NA	16	TRBJ2-7	TRBV7-9	many	TGTGCCAGCAGCCGCCCTAGAATCGGGGATGCCTACGAGCAGTACTTC	CASSRPRIGDAYEQYF
TRBD1	13	TRBJ2-4	TRBV6-4	many	TGTGCCAGCAGTGAAGGGACAGAGGACATTCAGTACTTC	CASSEGTEDIQYF
NA	16	TRBJ2-2	TRBV28	many	TGTGCCAGCAGTCCCCCCCGGTGGGCGAACACCGGGGAGCTGTTTTTT	CASSPPRWANTGELFF
NA	15	TRBJ1-1	TRBV12-3/TRBV12-4	many	TGTGCCAGCACCATTTCGGACCGCCGGAACACTGAAGCTTTCTTT	CASTISDRRNTEAFF
TRBD1	15	TRBJ2-3	TRBV7-9	many	TGTGCCAGCAGCCAAAGGACAGGGGGCCTCAGACCCAAGTATTTT	CASSQRTGGLRPKYF
TRBD1	17	TRBJ1-2	TRBV20-1	NA	TGCAGTGCTAGAACCCAGGGGGTGGAATGGGCTAACTATGGCTACACCTTC	CSARTQGVEWANYGYTF
TRBD1	16	TRBJ2-7	TRBV7-8	many	TGTGCCAGCAGTTTTAGGGGAACAGGGGGACCCTACGAGCAGTACTTC	CASSFRGTGGPYEQYF
TRBD2	16	TRBJ2-1	TRBV20-1	many	TGCAGTGCGATCTCGGGACTAGCGGGACTATACAATGAGCAGTTCTTC	CSAISGLAGLYNEQFF
NA	15	TRBJ1-1	TRBV28	NA	TGTGCCAGTAGGTACTTAGGGGAGATGAACACTGAAGCTTTCTTT	CASRYLGEMNTEAFF
NA	14	TRBJ2-7	TRBV7-9	NA	TGTGCCAGCAGCTTTACAGGGTCAACCTACGAGCAGTACTTC	CASSFTGSTYEQYF
NA	15	TRBJ2-3	TRBV20-1	few	TGCAGTGCTAGAGATACCGGGACGAGCACAGATACGCAGTATTTT	CSARDTGTSTDTQYF
NA	16	TRBJ2-7	TRBV7-2	few	TGTGCCAGCACCGCTAACGGGCCGGGTAGCTCCTACGAGCAGTACTTC	CASTANGPGSSYEQYF
NA	13	TRBJ1-1	TRBV27	many	TGTGCCAGCAGTACGGACGGCTACACTGAAGCTTTCTTT	CASSTDGYTEAFF
NA	17	TRBJ1-1	TRBV6-5	few	TGTGCCAGCAGTTACGGTCTTGGCGGCAGGCTGAGCACTGAAGCTTTCTTT	CASSYGLGGRLSTEAFF